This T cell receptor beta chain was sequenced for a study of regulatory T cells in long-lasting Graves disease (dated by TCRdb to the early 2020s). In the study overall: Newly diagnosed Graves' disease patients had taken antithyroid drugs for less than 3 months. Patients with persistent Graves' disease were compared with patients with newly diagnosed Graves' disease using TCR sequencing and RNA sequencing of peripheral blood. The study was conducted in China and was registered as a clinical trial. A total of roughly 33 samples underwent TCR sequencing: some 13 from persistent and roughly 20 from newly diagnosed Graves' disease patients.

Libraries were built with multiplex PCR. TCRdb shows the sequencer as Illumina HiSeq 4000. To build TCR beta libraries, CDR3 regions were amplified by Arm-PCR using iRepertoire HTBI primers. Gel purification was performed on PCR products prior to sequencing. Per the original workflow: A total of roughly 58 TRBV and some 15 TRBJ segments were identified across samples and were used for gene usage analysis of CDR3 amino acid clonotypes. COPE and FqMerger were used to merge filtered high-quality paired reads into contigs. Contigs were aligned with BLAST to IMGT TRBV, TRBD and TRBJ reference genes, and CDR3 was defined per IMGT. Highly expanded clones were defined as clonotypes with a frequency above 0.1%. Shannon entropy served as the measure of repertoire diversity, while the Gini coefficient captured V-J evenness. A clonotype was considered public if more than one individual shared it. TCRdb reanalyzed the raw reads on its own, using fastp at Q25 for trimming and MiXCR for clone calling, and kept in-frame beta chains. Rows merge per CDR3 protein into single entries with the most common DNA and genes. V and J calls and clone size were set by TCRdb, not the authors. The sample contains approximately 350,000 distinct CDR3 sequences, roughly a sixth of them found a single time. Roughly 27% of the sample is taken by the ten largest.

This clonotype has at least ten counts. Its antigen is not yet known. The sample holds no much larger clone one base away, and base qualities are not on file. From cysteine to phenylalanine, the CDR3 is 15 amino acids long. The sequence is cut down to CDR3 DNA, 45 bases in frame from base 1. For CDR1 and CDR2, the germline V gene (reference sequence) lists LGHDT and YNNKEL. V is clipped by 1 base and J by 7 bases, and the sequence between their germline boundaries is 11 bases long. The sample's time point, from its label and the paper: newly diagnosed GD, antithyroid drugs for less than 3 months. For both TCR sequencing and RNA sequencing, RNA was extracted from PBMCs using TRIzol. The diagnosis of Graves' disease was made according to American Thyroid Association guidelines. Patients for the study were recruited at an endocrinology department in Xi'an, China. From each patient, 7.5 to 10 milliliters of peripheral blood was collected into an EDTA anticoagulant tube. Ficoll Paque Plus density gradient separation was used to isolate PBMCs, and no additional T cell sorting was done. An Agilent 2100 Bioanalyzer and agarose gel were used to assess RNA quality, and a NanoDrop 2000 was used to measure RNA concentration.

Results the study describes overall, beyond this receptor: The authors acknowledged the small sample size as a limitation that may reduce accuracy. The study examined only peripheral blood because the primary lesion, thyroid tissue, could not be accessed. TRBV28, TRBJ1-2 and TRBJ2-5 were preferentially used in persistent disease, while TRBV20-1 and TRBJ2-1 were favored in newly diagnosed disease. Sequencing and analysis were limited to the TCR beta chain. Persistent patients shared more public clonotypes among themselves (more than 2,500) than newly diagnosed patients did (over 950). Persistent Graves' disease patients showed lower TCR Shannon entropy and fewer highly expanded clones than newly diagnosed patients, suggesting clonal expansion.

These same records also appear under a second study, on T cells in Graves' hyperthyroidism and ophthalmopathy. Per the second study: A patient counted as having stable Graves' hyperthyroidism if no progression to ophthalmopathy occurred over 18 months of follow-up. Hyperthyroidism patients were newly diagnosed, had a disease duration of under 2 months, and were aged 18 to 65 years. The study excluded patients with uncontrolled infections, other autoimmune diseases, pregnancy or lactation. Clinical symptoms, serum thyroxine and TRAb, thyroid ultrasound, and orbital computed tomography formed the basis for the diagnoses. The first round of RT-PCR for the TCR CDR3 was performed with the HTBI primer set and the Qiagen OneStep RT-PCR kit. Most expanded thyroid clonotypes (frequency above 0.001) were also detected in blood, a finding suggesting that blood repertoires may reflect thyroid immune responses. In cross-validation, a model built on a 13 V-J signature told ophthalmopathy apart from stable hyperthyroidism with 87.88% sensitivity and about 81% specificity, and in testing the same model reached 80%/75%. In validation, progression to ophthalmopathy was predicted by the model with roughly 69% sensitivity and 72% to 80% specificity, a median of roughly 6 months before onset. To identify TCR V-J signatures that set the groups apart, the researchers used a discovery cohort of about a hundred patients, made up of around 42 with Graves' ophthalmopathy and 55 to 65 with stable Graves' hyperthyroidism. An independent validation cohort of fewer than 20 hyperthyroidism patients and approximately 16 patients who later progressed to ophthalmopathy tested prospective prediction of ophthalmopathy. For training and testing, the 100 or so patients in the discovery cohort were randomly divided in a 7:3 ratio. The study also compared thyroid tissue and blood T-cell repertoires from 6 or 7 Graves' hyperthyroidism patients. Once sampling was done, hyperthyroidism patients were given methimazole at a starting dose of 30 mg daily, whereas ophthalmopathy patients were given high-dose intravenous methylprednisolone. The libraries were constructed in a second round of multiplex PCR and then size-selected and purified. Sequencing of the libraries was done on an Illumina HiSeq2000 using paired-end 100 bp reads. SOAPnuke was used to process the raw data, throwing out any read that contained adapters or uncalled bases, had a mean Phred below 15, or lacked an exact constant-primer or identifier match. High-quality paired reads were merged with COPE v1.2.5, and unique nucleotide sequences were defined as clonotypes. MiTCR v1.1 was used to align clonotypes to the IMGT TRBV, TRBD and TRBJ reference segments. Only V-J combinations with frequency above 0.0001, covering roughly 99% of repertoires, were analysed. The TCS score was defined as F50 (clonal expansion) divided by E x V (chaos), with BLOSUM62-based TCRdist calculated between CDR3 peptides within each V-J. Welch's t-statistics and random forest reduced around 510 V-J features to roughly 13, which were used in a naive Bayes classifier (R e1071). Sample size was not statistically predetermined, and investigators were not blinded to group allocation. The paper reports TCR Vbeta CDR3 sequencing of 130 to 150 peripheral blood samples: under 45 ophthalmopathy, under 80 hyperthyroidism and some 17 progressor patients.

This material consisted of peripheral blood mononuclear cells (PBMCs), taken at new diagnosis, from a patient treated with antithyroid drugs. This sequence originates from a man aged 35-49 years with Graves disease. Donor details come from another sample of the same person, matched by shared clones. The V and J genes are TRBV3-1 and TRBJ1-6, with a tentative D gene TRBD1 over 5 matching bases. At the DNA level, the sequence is TGTGCCAGCAGCCAAGCGACAGTCCGGAATTCACCCCTCCACTTT. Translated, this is CASSQATVRNSPLHF.